The source of this T cell receptor beta chain is a study of T-cell memory formation after mild COVID-19. The study, taken as a whole, reports: The finding that pre-infection memory included some responding clones suggested that cross-reactive memory joined. CD4+ contracting clones lay mainly in CM and EM, CD8+ ones in EMRA.

In regard to this clonotype: Antigen specificity is unknown.

A 5'RACE reaction primed in the constant segment made cDNA libraries of TCR alpha and TCR beta, and these carried sample barcodes and UMIs. TCRdb re-analysed the 5' RACE reads in MiXCR, keeping a single row per CDR3 protein. The table records about 360,000 distinct CDR3 sequences, around 15% of them present only once. In germline, CDR1 is SQVTM, CDR2 ANQGSEA. The CDR3 extends over 14 amino acids. Trimming left V 7 bases short and J 3 bases short, with 15 bases between. The clonotype comes from a man in his late teens or twenties who had mild COVID-19 (a few samples of this study predate the infection). Cell type and time point are not known. The sequenced material came from PBMCs or a T cell subset sorted from them (not recorded which). The rearrangement links TRBV29-1 to TRBJ2-2, with D possibly being TRBD1 or TRBD2 (7 bases each). The CDR3 reads CSARGGSDTGELFF. The CDR3, as DNA: TGCAGCGCCAGGGGGGGGTCCGACACCGGGGAGCTGTTTTTT.